This T cell receptor (beta chain) was profiled in a study of T cells in Graves' hyperthyroidism and ophthalmopathy. Study overall: Peripheral blood specimens were obtained at initial diagnosis, prior to any treatment.

Researchers amplified the TCR beta CDR3 regions from RNA transcripts. First-round RT-PCR targeting the TCR CDR3 was performed with the HTBI primer set. TCRdb redid the calling of the multiplex PCR reads with MiXCR, one entry per CDR3 protein. The sample gives about 350,000 distinct CDR3 sequences, about 18% of which show up once; approximately 30% is in the top ten. This clonotype was observed a few times. Between the trimmed V and J ends, which lost 3 bases and 9 bases, there was a span of 18 bases. The CDR3 runs to 14 residues. Germline loops: CDR1 SGHRS, CDR2 YFSETQ. The TCR comes from a woman aged 30 to 39 with Graves' hyperthyroidism that later progressed to Graves' ophthalmopathy. The chain employs TRBV5-1 and TRBJ1-1; D may be TRBD1 (6 bases). What was sequenced was blood. The CDR3 loop reads CASSSGRDNQKAFF. Here the CDR3 DNA reads TGCGCCAGCAGCTCGGGCCGGGACAACCAAAAAGCTTTCTTT.